Presented here are 6 T cell receptor beta chains from one specimen sequenced in a study of blood T cell repertoires in COVID-19. This table comes from immunoSEQ multiplex PCR, and its TCRdb copy is limited to in-frame clones, with some not included. The sample includes 40,000 or so clones, 86% seen only once; the top ten take roughly 5%. Sequencing input: peripheral blood. The receptors were sampled from a man aged 35-49 years with active COVID-19.

The J gene is TRBJ1-4, the V gene TRBV11-2, with D tentatively TRBD1 (6 bases). Trimming shortened V by 5 bases and J by 6 bases, and 25 bases separated the two germline ends. This CDR3 region has 18 residues. The germline V gene has CDR1 SGHAT and CDR2 FQNNGV. For the CDR3, the DNA is TGTGCCAGCAGCCCTAGGAAGACAACAGGGTGGAGACATGAAAAACTGTTTTTT. It is translated as CASSPRKTTGWRHEKLFF.

V usage is TRBV7-3 and J usage is TRBJ1-1, with 8 bases lining up with TRBD1. Germline CDR1 SGHTA, CDR2 FQGTGA. The CDR3 runs to 15 residues. V dropped 5 bases and J dropped 1; count of bases not matched to a gene: 6. In DNA form, the CDR3 reads TGTGCCAGCAGCCCCGGACAGGGTCGGAACACTGAAGCTTTCTTT. Amino acids: CASSPGQGRNTEAFF.

In nucleotides, the CDR3 is TGTGCCAGCAGCTTGTTCATCGGAGGGAAAGAGACCCAGTACTTC. Protein product: CASSLFIGGKETQYF. This chain links TRBV5-8 with TRBJ2-5; weak D call: TRBD2 (6 bases). Germline-derived CDR1 and CDR2 are SGHTS and YDEGEE. Trimming stripped 1 base from V and 3 bases from J, with 13 bases between. The CDR3 consists of 15 residues.

In its sample, this clone was seen once. This chain links TRBV19 with TRBJ1-6; possibly TRBD1 for D (5 bases). V was cut by 2 bases and J by 10 bases, with 15 bases left in between. In germline, CDR1 is LNHDA, CDR2 SQIVND (reference sequence). CDR3 length equals 15 residues. This CDR3 is CASSIRSGVDSPLHF. In DNA, the CDR3 is TGTGCCAGTAGTATAAGGTCGGGGGTTGACTCACCCCTCCACTTT. Filled out from reference TRBV19 and TRBJ1-6, the complete variable domain reads DGGITQSPKYLFRKEGQNVTLSCEQNLNHDAMYWYRQDPGQGLRLIYYSQIVNDFQKGDIAEGYSVSREKKESFPLTVTSAQKNPTAFYLCASSIRSGVDSPLHFGNGTRLTVT.

The chain has TRBV5-1 and TRBJ2-1; 14 positions agree with TRBD2. This CDR3 is 18 amino acids long. Germline CDR1 is SGHRS and CDR2 is YFSETQ. The V gene end was trimmed by 1 base and the J gene end by 2 bases; junction bases not matched to a gene: 5. CDR3 protein: CASSLKGLAGETYNEQFF. DNA for the CDR3: TGCGCCAGCAGCTTGAAGGGACTAGCGGGAGAAACCTACAATGAGCAGTTCTTC.

This rearrangement joins TRBV5-6 to TRBJ2-4, with 9 bases lining up with TRBD2. The CDR3 spans 14 residues. The germline gives CDR1 SGHDT, CDR2 YYEEEE. Trimming cost V 2 bases and J 7 bases; bases outside gene matches: 4. The CDR3 region is CASSFSGRGNIQYF. CDR3 sequence (DNA): TGTGCCAGCAGCTTTAGCGGGAGAGGGAACATTCAGTACTTC.